The 23 T cell receptor beta chains presented below share a single source sample, sequenced in a study of Ad26.COV2.S vaccination and SARS-CoV-2 variants. Measured with immunoSEQ multiplex PCR; TCRdb has only the in-frame clones, and not every one. The top ten clones hold less than 3.5% of a sample with 250,000 or so clones, 70% to 90% of them seen once. Noted treatment: some 20 received Ad26.COV2.S at low or high dose, single or two shots; several received placebo; per-sample allocation not given. Specimen acquisition occurred on day 63 following the initial vaccine or placebo injection. The sample here was peripheral blood, taken in a trial of Ad26.COV2.S vaccine versus placebo. The receptors were sampled from a person aged 18-60 years who received the Ad26.COV2.S COVID-19 vaccine or a placebo.

The chain joins TRBV28 to TRBJ1-4; 7 nucleotides match TRBD1. With 2 bases clipped from V and 17 bases from J, the junction kept 5 bases outside the gene matches. This CDR3 is built from 11 residues. Germline loops: CDR1 MDHEN, CDR2 SYDVKM. CDR3 in amino acids: CASSLEDRVFF. The CDR3 DNA reads as TGTGCCAGCAGTTTAGAAGACAGGGTATTTTTT. Combining the CDR3 with reference TRBV28 and TRBJ1-4 gives the whole variable domain DVKVTQSSRYLVKRTGEKVFLECVQDMDHENMFWYRQDPGLGLRLIYFSYDVKMKEKGDIPEGYSVSREKKERFSLILESASTNQTSMYLCASSLEDRVFFGSGTQLSVL.

The genes are TRBV19 and TRBJ1-1; D remains ambiguous. Germline-derived CDR1 and CDR2 are LNHDA and SQIVND (reference sequence). V was trimmed by 1 base and J by 8 bases, leaving 11 bases between them. CDR3 length equals 13 residues. CDR3: CASSIGIGREAFF. The CDR3 DNA is TGTGCCAGTAGTATAGGAATAGGGAGAGAAGCTTTCTTT.

This rearrangement joins TRBV3-1 (or the pseudogene TRBV3-2) to TRBJ2-1, with TRBD2 identical over 12 bases. This CDR3 has 15 amino acids. Per the germline V gene, CDR1 is LGHDT and CDR2 is YNNKEL (reference sequence). Unmatched junction bases numbered 2, after V lost 6 bases and J lost 2 bases. This CDR3 reads CASRTSGGTYNEQFF. In DNA form, the CDR3 reads TGTGCCAGCAGGACTAGCGGGGGTACCTACAATGAGCAGTTCTTC.

The chain combines TRBV10-3 with TRBJ2-3, with D unclear. Trimming took off 2 bases at V and 3 bases at J, with 15 bases between the two ends. The CDR3 runs to 16 residues. CDR1 ENHRY and CDR2 SYGVKD come from the germline V gene. CDR3 sequence (DNA): TGTGCCATCAGTGAGGGGCCGGGTAAGAGGACAGATACGCAGTATTTT. Encoded protein: CAISEGPGKRTDTQYF.

V usage is TRBV5-1 and J usage is TRBJ2-3; D gene unclear. The CDR3 covers 14 residues. CDR1 and CDR2 (germline): SGHRS, YFSETQ. With 4 bases removed from V and 2 bases from J, the gap between germline ends came to 11 bases. This CDR3 is CASSGGRYTDTQYF. The CDR3 nucleotides are TGCGCCAGCAGCGGCGGTCGATACACAGATACGCAGTATTTT.

Here the CDR3 reads CASSIPSGPQETQYF. CDR3 nucleotides: TGTGCCAGTAGTATTCCTTCCGGGCCCCAAGAGACCCAGTACTTC. The chain is built from TRBV19 and TRBJ2-5; D uncertain. The CDR3 runs to 15 residues. Germline lookup yields CDR1 LNHDA and CDR2 SQIVND (reference sequence). Trimming took 3 bases from V and 1 from J, leaving 12 bases between them.

The V call is TRBV6-6, the J call TRBJ1-1; D remains ambiguous. Trimming left V 2 bases short and J 8 bases short, with 9 bases between. This CDR3 is built from 12 residues. Per germline, CDR1 MNHNY and CDR2 SVGAGI (reference sequence). CDR3 coding DNA: TGTGCCAGCAGTTACGCGCAGGTCGAAGCTTTCTTT. Translated: CASSYAQVEAFF.

The V and J genes are TRBV3-1 (or the pseudogene TRBV3-2) and TRBJ1-2, with D possibly being TRBD1 (5 bases). The germline V gene encodes CDR1 LGHDT and CDR2 YNNKEL (reference sequence). The V and J ends lost 4 bases and 2 bases respectively, with 8 bases between them. This CDR3 comprises 13 residues. The CDR3: CASSPGRNYGYTF. Written as DNA, the CDR3 is TGTGCCAGCAGCCCGGGACGGAACTATGGCTACACCTTC.

This clone was observed a handful of times. This chain links TRBV30 with TRBJ1-1; no clear D. The germline V and J ends were trimmed by 0 bases and 1 base, with 6 bases remaining between them. Germline V CDR1 and CDR2: GTSNPN, SVGIG (reference sequence). The CDR3 is made up of 13 amino acids. CDR3 coding DNA: TGTGCCTGGAGTGTACTACAGAACACTGAAGCTTTCTTT. Amino acids: CAWSVLQNTEAFF.

This chain joins TRBV30 and TRBJ2-2; D is unresolved. V shed 2 bases and J shed 0 bases, with 4 bases lying between them. The CDR3 consists of 13 residues. Germline-derived CDR1 and CDR2 are GTSNPN and SVGIG (reference sequence). CDR3 DNA: TGTGCCTGGAGTTTTACGAACACCGGGGAGCTGTTTTTT. Encoded protein: CAWSFTNTGELFF.

The V and J genes are TRBV15 and TRBJ1-1; TRBD1 aligns across 11 bases. This CDR3 is built from 15 residues. V was clipped by 4 bases and J by 5 bases; unmatched bases: 6. Germline CDR1 LNHNV, CDR2 YYDKDF (reference sequence). The CDR3 nucleotides are TGTGCCACCAGCACCGGGACAGGGGGAAAGACTGAAGCTTTCTTT. It specifies CATSTGTGGKTEAFF.

CDR3 sequence reads: CASSIEVNYGYTF. The DNA for the CDR3 is TGTGCCAGTAGTATTGAGGTAAACTATGGCTACACCTTC. V is TRBV19 and J is TRBJ1-2; D call uncertain. V lost 3 bases to trimming and J lost 2 bases, with 7 bases between them. The CDR3 runs to 13 residues. Looked up from germline, CDR1 is LNHDA and CDR2 is SQIVND (reference sequence).

J is TRBJ1-2 and V is TRBV4-3; no definite D call. V was trimmed by 8 bases and J by 7 bases, leaving 14 bases between them. Germline V CDR1 and CDR2: LGHNA, YSLEER. The CDR3 consists of 12 residues. The CDR3 loop reads CASSWGTSGYTF. The CDR3 DNA follows: TGCGCCAGCTCGTGGGGAACGTCTGGCTACACCTTC.

This clone was counted a single time. The DNA for the CDR3 is TGCAGCGTTGAAATGGCAGGGAATCAGCCCCAGCATTTT. It specifies CSVEMAGNQPQHF. The chain is built from TRBV29-1 and TRBJ1-5; maybe TRBD1 (5 bases). Trimming removed 2 bases at V and 4 bases at J, with 9 bases between. Germline lookup yields CDR1 SQVTM and CDR2 ANQGSEA. CDR3 length equals 13 residues.

This chain uses TRBV19 with TRBJ1-2; the D gene is possibly TRBD1 (5 bases). The CDR3 spans 13 residues. V was cut by 6 bases and J by 10 bases, with 18 bases left in between. Germline assignment: CDR1 LNHDA and CDR2 SQIVND (reference sequence). DNA of the CDR3: TGTGCCAGTAGCCCGGGAGCCTGGGACGACTACACCTTC. It codes for CASSPGAWDDYTF.

The chain recombines TRBV4-1 with TRBJ2-3, with 7 bases aligning to TRBD2. CDR1 and CDR2 from the germline V gene are MGHRA and YSYEKL. The length of the CDR3 is 15 residues. V lost 1 base, J lost 4 bases, and 5 bases stayed unmatched. In nucleotides, the CDR3 is TGCGCCAGCAGCCAAGGAGCGGGGCGGGCAGATACGCAGTATTTT. Its protein is CASSQGAGRADTQYF.

This clone occurred once. The chain recombines TRBV3-1 (or the pseudogene TRBV3-2) with TRBJ2-3; the match to TRBD2 covers 12 bases. The CDR3 has 15 amino acids. CDR1 is LGHDT and CDR2 is YNNKEL in the germline V gene (reference sequence). J was trimmed by 4 bases and V by 4 bases; bases with no gene match: 3. CDR3 nucleotide sequence: TGTGCCAGCAGCCTCGGACTAGCGGGGCCAGATACGCAGTATTTT. Translating it yields CASSLGLAGPDTQYF.

V usage is TRBV5-5 and J usage is TRBJ1-1; the match to TRBD1 covers 9 bases. V trimming: 6 bases; J trimming: 0 bases; junction bases outside the gene matches: 9. Germline V gives CDR1 SGHKS, CDR2 YYEKEE (reference sequence). The CDR3 loop spans 16 amino acids. CDR3 residues: CASITRTGGLNTEAFF. The DNA of the CDR3 is TGTGCCAGCATAACGAGAACAGGGGGCTTGAACACTGAAGCTTTCTTT. Full variable domain (missing parts from reference TRBV5-5 and TRBJ1-1): DAGVTQSPTHLIKTRGQQVTLRCSPISGHKSVSWYQQVLGQGPQFIFQYYEKEERGRGNFPDRFSARQFPNYSSELNVNALLLGDSALYLCASITRTGGLNTEAFFGQGTRLTVV.

The gene calls are TRBV6-5 and TRBJ1-1; D unresolved. Trimming took 4 bases from V and 2 from J, leaving 11 bases between them. This CDR3 contains 14 residues. Germline values: CDR1 MNHEY, CDR2 SVGAGI. The CDR3 loop reads CASSFSGLNTEAFF. CDR3 DNA sequence: TGTGCCAGCAGTTTTTCGGGCCTTAACACTGAAGCTTTCTTT.

The rearrangement uses TRBV11-2 and TRBJ2-2, with D possibly TRBD1 on 6 matching bases. Germline assignment: CDR1 SGHAT and CDR2 FQNNGV. This CDR3 contains 14 residues. V was trimmed by 4 bases and J by 6 bases, leaving 12 bases between them. CDR3 loop: CASSSMGAAGELFF. The DNA of the CDR3 is TGTGCCAGCAGCTCTATGGGGGCGGCCGGGGAGCTGTTTTTT. Combining the CDR3 with reference TRBV11-2 and TRBJ2-2 gives the whole variable domain EAGVAQSPRYKIIEKRQSVAFWCNPISGHATLYWYQQILGQGPKLLIQFQNNGVVDDSQLPKDRFSAERLKGVDSTLKIQPAKLEDSAVYLCASSSMGAAGELFFGEGSRLTVL.

This clone showed up just once. The chain carries TRBV6-2 or TRBV6-3 and TRBJ2-2; D gene ambiguous. The V gene lost 0 bases and the J gene lost 3 bases, with 5 bases spanning the gap. The CDR3 loop spans 14 amino acids. CDR1 MNHEY and CDR2 SVGEGT come from the germline V gene. This CDR3 is CASSYSTDTGELFF. Written as DNA, the CDR3 is TGTGCCAGCAGTTACTCGACCGACACCGGGGAGCTGTTTTTT.

The V gene is TRBV6-6, the J gene TRBJ2-7; maybe TRBD1 (6 bases). The germline gives CDR1 MNHNY, CDR2 SVGAGI (reference sequence). The CDR3 totals 14 residues. With 0 bases removed from V and 2 bases from J, the gap between germline ends came to 8 bases. CDR3 in DNA: TGTGCCAGCAGTTACTCGGGGGCCGCCTACGAGCAGTACGTC. Residues: CASSYSGAAYEQYV.

J is TRBJ1-5 and V is TRBV4-1; possibly TRBD1 for D (5 bases). V dropped 3 bases and J dropped 0 bases, with 15 bases sitting between them. This CDR3 comprises 17 residues. CDR1 is MGHRA, CDR2 YSYEKL, per germline. The CDR3 loop reads CASSQGPGDYSNQPQHF. CDR3 coding DNA: TGCGCCAGCAGCCAGGGCCCGGGGGATTATAGCAATCAGCCCCAGCATTTT.